These 20 T cell receptor beta chains were all obtained from the same sample, sequenced in a study of cytomegalovirus exposure and HLA in healthy donors. TCRdb's table, derived via immunoSEQ multiplex PCR, lists solely in-frame clones and lacks some. The data contain about 150,000 clones, over 80% of them seen just once; the ten biggest clones take up over 5%. The material sequenced was PBMCs. These receptors were taken from a woman between 25 and 40 years old in good health and CMV-seropositive.

The chain uses TRBV28 and TRBJ1-6, with 8 bases identical to TRBD1. The CDR3 totals 14 residues. Germline V gene sequence: CDR1 MDHEN, CDR2 SYDVKM. V lost 7 bases and J lost 10; bases outside the gene matches: 9. In nucleotides, the CDR3 is TGTGCCAGCAAGGAACAGGGGGACTCCTCACCCCTCCACTTT. Translating it yields CASKEQGDSSPLHF.

As to this clone: The identical CDR3 is also encoded by other nucleotide sequences in the sample. V is TRBV28 and J is TRBJ2-7; D may be TRBD2 (5 bases). Germline V gives CDR1 MDHEN, CDR2 SYDVKM. CDR3 length: 12 amino acids. The germline V and J ends were trimmed by 5 bases and 4 bases, with 9 bases remaining between them. CDR3 coding DNA: TGTGCCAGCAGTAGTCCGGGGTACGAGCAGTACTTC. The encoded protein is CASSSPGYEQYF. The full variable domain, in which reference TRBV28 and TRBJ2-7 provide the parts outside the CDR3, is DVKVTQSSRYLVKRTGEKVFLECVQDMDHENMFWYRQDPGLGLRLIYFSYDVKMKEKGDIPEGYSVSREKKERFSLILESASTNQTSMYLCASSSPGYEQYFGPGTRLTVT.

The CDR3 region is CASSETGTDTQYF. CDR3 DNA sequence: TGTGCCAGCAGTGAAACAGGGACAGATACGCAGTATTTT. The chain links TRBV2 to TRBJ2-3; D possibly corresponds to TRBD1 (6 bases). The CDR3 is made up of 13 amino acids. V was clipped by 2 bases and J by 3 bases, with 6 bases between them. CDR1 and CDR2 (germline): SNHLY, FYNNEI.

The chain has TRBV5-6 and TRBJ2-3, with D unclear. The germline V and J ends were trimmed by 1 base and 2 bases, with 14 bases remaining between them. The CDR3 sequence is 16 residues long. The germline gives CDR1 SGHDT, CDR2 YYEEEE. CDR3 coding DNA: TGTGCCAGCAGCTTGTGGGTCCTAGGAATCACAGATACGCAGTATTTT. It codes for CASSLWVLGITDTQYF. The full variable domain, rest sourced from reference TRBV5-6 and TRBJ2-3, is DAGVTQSPTHLIKTRGQQVTLRCSPKSGHDTVSWYQQALGQGPQFIFQYYEEEERQRGNFPDRFSGHQFPNYSSELNVNALLLGDSALYLCASSLWVLGITDTQYFGPGTRLTVL.

This clone appeared once. The chain is built from TRBV5-1 and TRBJ1-4; D call uncertain. The CDR3 is made up of 15 amino acids. CDR1 is SGHRS and CDR2 is YFSETQ in the germline V gene. The germline V and J ends were trimmed by 1 base and 8 bases, with 15 bases remaining between them. CDR3 sequence (DNA): TGCGCCAGCAGCTTGACAACAGTCCGCGGGGAAAAACTGTTTTTT. Amino acid sequence: CASSLTTVRGEKLFF. Supplemented by reference TRBV5-1 and TRBJ1-4, the full variable domain reads KAGVTQTPRYLIKTRGQQVTLSCSPISGHRSVSWYQQTPGQGLQFLFEYFSETQRNKGNFPGRFSGRQFSNSRSEMNVSTLELGDSALYLCASSLTTVRGEKLFFGSGTQLSVL.

This clone was observed once. The rearrangement uses TRBV6-6 and TRBJ2-1; TRBD2 matches 9 bases. After removal of 4 bases from V and 6 bases from J, the junction contained 4 bases not matched to a gene. The CDR3 contains 14 residues. CDR1 MNHNY and CDR2 SVGAGI come from the germline V gene (reference sequence). CDR3 sequence reads: CASSWGGGANEQFF. As DNA, the CDR3 is TGTGCCAGCAGTTGGGGCGGGGGGGCCAATGAGCAGTTCTTC.

The V call is TRBV6-5, the J call TRBJ2-2, with 11 bases fitting TRBD2. V lost 6 bases, J lost 6 bases, and 6 bases stayed unmatched. This CDR3 comprises 15 residues. Per the germline V gene, CDR1 is MNHEY and CDR2 is SVGAGI. The CDR3 loop is CASRLSGGAPGELFF. Here the CDR3 DNA reads TGTGCCAGCAGACTTAGCGGGGGGGCCCCCGGGGAGCTGTTTTTT.

The chain employs TRBV11-2 and TRBJ1-5; D unclear. This CDR3 spans 13 amino acids. Trimming left V 0 bases short and J 12 bases short, with 12 bases between. Germline loops: CDR1 SGHAT, CDR2 FQNNGV. Here the CDR3 DNA reads TGTGCCAGCAGCTTAGATGTGGGCAGCCTCCAGCATTTT. It codes for CASSLDVGSLQHF.

V is TRBV5-1 and J is TRBJ2-1; TRBD2 might be the D (6 bases). CDR1 SGHRS and CDR2 YFSETQ come from the germline V gene. The CDR3 runs 16 residues. Trimming removed 2 bases at V and 3 bases at J, with 15 bases between. CDR3 coding DNA: TGCGCCAGCAGCTTTTTGGCGACTAGTGGCTACAATGAGCAGTTCTTC. Its protein product is CASSFLATSGYNEQFF.

The V gene is TRBV7-8, the J gene TRBJ2-6; tentatively, D is TRBD1 (5 bases). This CDR3 has 15 residues. The germline CDR1 and CDR2 sequences are SGHVS and FQNEAQ. Trimming removed 0 bases from V and 2 bases from J, with 5 bases in between. The CDR3 region has the DNA TGTGCCAGCAGCTTAGCAGGGGCTGGGGCCAACGTCCTGACTTTC. Its protein is CASSLAGAGANVLTF.

The J gene is TRBJ2-5, the V gene TRBV6-1; the match to TRBD1 covers 8 bases. After removal of 10 bases from V and 5 bases from J, the junction contained 9 bases not matched to a gene. This CDR3 contains 13 residues. Looked up from germline, CDR1 is MNHNS and CDR2 is SASEGT. The CDR3: CAIPPDRGETQYF. CDR3 nucleotide sequence: TGTGCCATCCCCCCCGACAGGGGCGAGACCCAGTACTTC.

This chain links TRBV5-6 with TRBJ2-1, with 10 bases fitting TRBD2. Germline-derived CDR1 and CDR2 are SGHDT and YYEEEE. V shed 2 bases, J shed 15 bases, and the junction held 8 bases outside the gene matches. The CDR3 totals 13 residues. Here the CDR3 reads CASSFTLAGVPFF. As DNA, the CDR3 is TGTGCCAGCAGCTTTACCCTAGCGGGGGTGCCGTTCTTC.

The chain joins TRBV6-5 to TRBJ2-5, with a tentative D call TRBD1 (5 bases). The ends were cut back, 6 bases at V and 1 base at J, with 15 bases in the middle. The CDR3 covers 15 residues. CDR1 and CDR2 (germline): MNHEY, SVGAGI. The CDR3 DNA reads as TGTGCCAGCAGACCACGGCAAAGGGGCCAAGAGACCCAGTACTTC. This codes for CASRPRQRGQETQYF.

This chain connects TRBV27 to TRBJ2-3, with TRBD2 as a possible D gene (6 bases). This CDR3 region has 15 residues. CDR1 is MNHEY, CDR2 SMNVEV, per germline (reference sequence). The V end lost 5 bases, the J end lost 2 bases, and 14 bases lay between the germline ends. CDR3 in amino acids: CASSTRAGHTDTQYF. CDR3 nucleotide sequence: TGTGCCAGCAGTACGAGGGCGGGGCACACAGATACGCAGTATTTT.

The genes are TRBV2 and TRBJ2-3, with a possible D match to TRBD1 (6 bases). The CDR3 totals 14 residues. V lost 6 bases to trimming and J lost 1 base, with 11 bases between them. Germline V CDR1 and CDR2: SNHLY, FYNNEI. The CDR3 sequence: CASRYRAGTDTQYF. DNA of the CDR3: TGTGCCAGCAGGTACAGGGCTGGCACAGATACGCAGTATTTT.

The chain employs TRBV27 and TRBJ2-5; 9 nucleotides line up with TRBD2. The CDR3 contains 13 residues. The V segment lost 5 bases and the J segment 7 bases; nucleotides outside the gene matches: 5. CDR1 and CDR2 from the germline V gene are MNHEY and SMNVEV (reference sequence). CDR3 sequence (DNA): TGTGCCAGCAGTGGACTAGCGTCCGGGACCCAGTACTTC. Its protein is CASSGLASGTQYF.

The genes are TRBV9 and TRBJ2-2, with 8 bases matching TRBD2. Germline assignment: CDR1 SGDLS and CDR2 YYNGEE. V lost 6 bases and J lost 1; bases outside the gene matches: 2. CDR3 size: 14 residues. CDR3 nucleotides: TGTGCCAGCAACCGGGAGGGGAACACCGGGGAGCTGTTTTTT. Translating gives CASNREGNTGELFF.

The chain recombines TRBV5-8 with TRBJ2-1; 7 bases map to TRBD2. Trimming at V came to 0 bases and at J to 4 bases, leaving 4 bases not matched to a gene. CDR1 and CDR2 (germline): SGHTS, YDEGEE. The CDR3 runs to 15 residues. CDR3 sequence: CASSLGLAEYNEQFF. The CDR3 DNA follows: TGTGCCAGCAGCTTGGGGCTAGCGGAGTACAATGAGCAGTTCTTC. The variable domain in full, completed from reference TRBV5-8 and TRBJ2-1, reads EAGVTQSPTHLIKTRGQQATLRCSPISGHTSVYWYQQALGLGLQFLLWYDEGEERNRGNFPPRFSGRQFPNYSSELNVNALELEDSALYLCASSLGLAEYNEQFFGPGTRLTVL.

V and J are TRBV29-1 and TRBJ2-2; 10 bases align to TRBD2. This CDR3 region has 16 residues. Germline V lookup: CDR1 SQVTM, CDR2 ANQGSEA. Losses at the gene ends were 0 bases for V and 8 bases for J; bases not matched to a gene: 9. The DNA for the CDR3 is TGCAGCGTTGAAGATCGGAGGGGTAGCGGGAGGGGGGAGCTGTTTTTT. It codes for CSVEDRRGSGRGELFF.

The chain joins TRBV28 to TRBJ1-5, with D tentatively TRBD1 (5 bases). The CDR3 loop spans 17 amino acids. V lost 1 base and J lost 4, with 17 bases in between. Germline V gene data show CDR1 as MDHEN and CDR2 as SYDVKM. The DNA for the CDR3 is TGTGCCAGCAGTTTATTTACAGGAATCCCCGCAAATCAGCCCCAGCATTTT. Protein: CASSLFTGIPANQPQHF.